The clone carrying this TCR beta chain was counted ten times or more. The antigen is unknown. These data are taken from a study of human T cells and chemical hapten exposure. Study-level results: TCRs above 1 in 1000 frequency stayed constant with DPC sensitization.

Using its own MiXCR run on the RACE reads, TCRdb lists one record per CDR3 protein. The sample has tens of thousands of distinct CDR3 sequences; 9.5% to 10% are singletons. Trimming removed 4 bases from V and 9 bases from J, with 18 bases in between. Germline loops: CDR1 MDHEN, CDR2 SYDVKM. This CDR3 contains 15 residues. Time point denoted: pre-sensitization, week 0. Treatment meaning: therapeutic diphenylcyclopropenone sensitization with weekly scalp DPC. The receptor comes from a man in his forties with alopecia areata. Some clones in this sample may be carry-over from other donors' samples. The specimen was whole blood, collected in connection with sensitization to the hapten diphenylcyclopropenone (DPC). This chain joins TRBV28 and TRBJ2-2; no clear D gene. The DNA for the CDR3 is TGTGCCAGCAGTTCTCCAGGAGCCCCGAAGTGGGAGCTGTTTTTT. Its protein product is CASSSPGAPKWELFF.